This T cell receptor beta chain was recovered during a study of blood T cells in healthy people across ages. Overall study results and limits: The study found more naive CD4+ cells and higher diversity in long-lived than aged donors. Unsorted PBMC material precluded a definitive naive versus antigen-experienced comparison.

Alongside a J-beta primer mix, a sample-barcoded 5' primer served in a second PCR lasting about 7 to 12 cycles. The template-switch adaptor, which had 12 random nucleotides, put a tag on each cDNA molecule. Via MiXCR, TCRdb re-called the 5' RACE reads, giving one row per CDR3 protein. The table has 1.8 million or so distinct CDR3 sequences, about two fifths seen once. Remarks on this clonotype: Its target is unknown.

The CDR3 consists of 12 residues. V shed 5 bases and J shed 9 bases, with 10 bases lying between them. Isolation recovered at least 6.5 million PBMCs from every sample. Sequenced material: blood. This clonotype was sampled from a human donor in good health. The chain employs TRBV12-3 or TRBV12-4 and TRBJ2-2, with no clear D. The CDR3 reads CASSNRLRELFF. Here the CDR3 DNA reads TGTGCCAGCAGTAACCGGCTTAGGGAGCTGTTTTTT.